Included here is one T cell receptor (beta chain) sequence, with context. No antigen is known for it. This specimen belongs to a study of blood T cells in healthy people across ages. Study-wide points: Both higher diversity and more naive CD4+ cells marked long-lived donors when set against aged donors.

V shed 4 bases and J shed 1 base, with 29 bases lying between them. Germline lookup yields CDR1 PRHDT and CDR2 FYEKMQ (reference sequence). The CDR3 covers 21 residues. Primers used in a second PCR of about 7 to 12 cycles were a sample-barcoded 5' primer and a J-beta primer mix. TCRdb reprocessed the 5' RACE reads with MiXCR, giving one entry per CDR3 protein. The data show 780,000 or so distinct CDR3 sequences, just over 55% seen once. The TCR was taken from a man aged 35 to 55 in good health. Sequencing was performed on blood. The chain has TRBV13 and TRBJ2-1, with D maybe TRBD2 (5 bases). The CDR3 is CASSSAINGLSTSRSYNEQFF. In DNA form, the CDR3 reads TGTGCCAGCAGCTCGGCGATCAACGGACTGTCAACCAGTAGATCCTACAATGAGCAGTTCTTC.